Presented here are 22 T cell receptor beta chains from one specimen sequenced in a study of blood T cell repertoires in COVID-19. TCRdb's table, derived via immunoSEQ multiplex PCR, lists solely in-frame clones and lacks some. The sample yields approximately 250,000 clones, 70% to 90% seen once. The sample comprised PBMCs or T cells enriched from blood (not recorded which). These receptors originate from a woman aged 30 to 39 with acute COVID-19.

The chain is built from TRBV2 and TRBJ1-3; 8 bases match TRBD1. The CDR3 runs to 14 residues. Germline assignment: CDR1 SNHLY and CDR2 FYNNEI. J gave up 3 bases and V 4 bases, and 2 bases lay outside the gene matches. Written as DNA, the CDR3 is TGTGCCAGCAGTGCGACAGGGGTTGGAAACACCATATATTTT. This sequence encodes CASSATGVGNTIYF.

Only one count was recorded for this clone. The V and J genes are TRBV5-3 and TRBJ1-4, with a weak D call TRBD1 (5 bases). TRBV5-3 is placed among ORFs of uncertain function. This CDR3 has 14 residues. Trimming cost V 2 bases and J 6 bases, with 11 bases left between them. CDR3 in DNA: TGTGCCAGAAGCTTACGTCGGGGGGATGAAAAACTGTTTTTT. This encodes CARSLRRGDEKLFF.

The chain recombines TRBV4-3 with TRBJ2-7; 8 bases agree with TRBD1. The CDR3 extends over 15 amino acids. The germline CDR1 and CDR2 sequences are LGHNA and YSLEER. The ends lost 0 bases at V and 4 bases at J; junction bases unmatched: 5. The DNA of the CDR3 is TGCGCCAGCAGCCAAGATCGACAGGGGACATACGAGCAGTACTTC. As protein: CASSQDRQGTYEQYF.

This chain uses TRBV15 with TRBJ1-5; D remains unclear. CDR3 length: 18 residues. Germline CDR1 LNHNV, CDR2 YYDKDF (reference sequence). Trimming stripped 1 base from V and 0 bases from J, with 16 bases between. This CDR3 reads CATSRASLTYSSNQPQHF. In DNA form, the CDR3 reads TGTGCCACCAGCAGAGCTTCCCTTACCTATAGTAGCAATCAGCCCCAGCATTTT.

The rearrangement joins TRBV6-5 to TRBJ2-3; possibly TRBD1 for D (6 bases). V dropped 9 bases and J dropped 2 bases, with 9 bases sitting between them. Germline V gene data show CDR1 as MNHEY and CDR2 as SVGAGI. This CDR3 is built from 12 residues. CDR3 in DNA: TGTGCCAGTACAGGGCCCACAGATACGCAGTATTTT. As protein: CASTGPTDTQYF.

The rearrangement joins TRBV6-5 to TRBJ1-1; 7 bases match TRBD1. Germline V CDR1 and CDR2: MNHEY, SVGAGI. This CDR3 region has 14 residues. Unmatched junction bases numbered 7, after V lost 5 bases and J lost 4 bases. The DNA of the CDR3 is TGTGCCAGCAGTAATACACAGGGGACCACTGAAGCTTTCTTT. Translation: CASSNTQGTTEAFF.

In its sample, this clone was seen once. The chain employs TRBV6-2 or TRBV6-3 and TRBJ2-7; tentative D call: TRBD1 (5 bases). CDR3 length: 12 amino acids. Trimming stripped 2 bases from V and 6 bases from J, with 8 bases between. Looked up from germline, CDR1 is MNHEY and CDR2 is SVGEGT. The CDR3: CASSYQGFEQYF. Here the CDR3 DNA reads TGTGCCAGCAGTTACCAGGGCTTCGAGCAGTACTTC.

The chain joins TRBV30 to TRBJ1-5; 9 bases line up with TRBD1. The CDR3 contains 15 residues. With 3 bases clipped from V and 9 bases from J, the junction kept 12 bases outside the gene matches. Germline V gene sequence: CDR1 GTSNPN, CDR2 SVGIG (reference sequence). Here the CDR3 DNA reads TGTGCCTGGAGCCCGGGACAGGGAGGTTGGGGGCCCCAGCATTTT. This gives the protein CAWSPGQGGWGPQHF.

This clone is a singleton in its sample. The J gene is TRBJ2-7, the V gene TRBV4-2, with TRBD2 identical over 11 bases. Trimming took 5 bases from V and 5 from J; bases not matched to a gene: 11. The V gene's germline CDR1 is LGHNA and CDR2 YNFKEQ. This CDR3 has 16 amino acids. The CDR3 sequence is CASSENPSGRIDEQYF. CDR3 nucleotides: TGTGCCAGCAGCGAAAACCCTAGCGGGAGGATCGACGAGCAGTACTTC.

The table lists this clone with a count of one. The sample has other DNA sequences that encode this CDR3 too. V and J are TRBV3-1 (or the pseudogene TRBV3-2) and TRBJ1-1, with a tentative D call TRBD1 (5 bases). V was cut by 0 bases and J by 4 bases, with 12 bases left in between. CDR1 and CDR2 (germline): LGHDT, YNNKEL (reference sequence). This CDR3 contains 15 residues. CDR3 coding DNA: TGTGCCAGCAGCCAAGAGCCAGGGTCGGGCACTGAAGCTTTCTTT. This encodes CASSQEPGSGTEAFF.

This clone came up once. V usage is TRBV4-1 and J usage is TRBJ2-7; D remains unclear. The ends were cut back, 0 bases at V and 2 bases at J, with 11 bases in the middle. Germline V CDR1 and CDR2: MGHRA, YSYEKL. This CDR3 has 15 residues. The CDR3 DNA reads as TGCGCCAGCAGCCAAGAGAGGAGCGTGACCTACGAGCAGTACTTC. Protein sequence: CASSQERSVTYEQYF.

This chain uses TRBV5-4 with TRBJ2-7, with D perhaps TRBD2 (5 bases). Germline values: CDR1 SGHNT, CDR2 YYREEE (reference sequence). V was clipped by 3 bases and J by 5 bases, with 18 bases between them. The CDR3 contains 15 residues. The CDR3 spells CASSSGPGMGHEQYF. DNA for the CDR3: TGTGCCAGCAGCTCCGGCCCCGGGATGGGCCACGAGCAGTACTTC.

The chain links TRBV7-2 to TRBJ2-5, with 12 bases matching TRBD2. Trimming removed 2 bases from V and 4 bases from J; junction bases left unmatched: 5. The CDR3 is 16 amino acids. CDR1 is SGHTA and CDR2 is FQGNSA in the germline V gene. The CDR3 sequence is CASSLWASGRGETQYF. The DNA for the CDR3 is TGTGCCAGCAGCTTATGGGCTAGCGGGAGGGGAGAGACCCAGTACTTC.

This rearrangement joins TRBV5-1 to TRBJ2-7; 9 nucleotides line up with TRBD2. CDR3 length: 20 residues. Germline loops: CDR1 SGHRS, CDR2 YFSETQ. V shed 4 bases and J 5 bases; nucleotides not matched to a gene: 25. The DNA for the CDR3 is TGCGCCAGCAGCCCAGCCAAAGTGGGCGGGAGGGCCGGTCGGAAGAACGAGCAGTACTTC. Its translation: CASSPAKVGGRAGRKNEQYF.

The chain has TRBV2 and TRBJ1-5; TRBD1 is a possible D gene (5 bases). The ends were cut back, 6 bases at V and 4 bases at J, with 10 bases in the middle. The length of the CDR3 is 13 residues. CDR1 is SNHLY, CDR2 FYNNEI, per germline. CDR3 DNA sequence: TGTGCCAGCAGCGTGGACACGAATCAGCCCCAGCATTTT. As protein: CASSVDTNQPQHF.

As to this clone: One end of the junction fails to match germline, which may point to a read error. Other nucleotide sequences from this sample produce the same CDR3. V and J are TRBV27 and TRBJ2-7; D not resolved. Per germline, CDR1 MNHEY and CDR2 SMNVEV (reference sequence). The CDR3 contains 13 residues. As DNA, the CDR3 is TGTGCCAGCAGTTTTGGGCCATCCTACGAGCAATACTTC. This translates into CASSFGPSYEQYF.

This chain uses TRBV2 with TRBJ1-6; no definite D call. In germline, CDR1 is SNHLY, CDR2 FYNNEI. The CDR3 spans 13 residues. Trimming removed 8 bases from V and 10 bases from J, with 15 bases in between. This chain's CDR3 is CASDLSHGSPLHF. The CDR3 coding sequence is TGTGCCAGCGACTTGAGTCATGGCTCACCCCTCCACTTT.

The chain couples TRBV4-1 to TRBJ2-3; tentatively, D is TRBD1 (6 bases). V was shortened by 0 bases and J by 2 bases, with 12 bases between the two germline ends. This CDR3 is built from 16 residues. Germline V gene sequence: CDR1 MGHRA, CDR2 YSYEKL. The CDR3 DNA reads as TGCGCCAGCAGCCAAGATCCAGGGGATCTCACAGATACGCAGTATTTT. Amino acid sequence: CASSQDPGDLTDTQYF.

The rearrangement joins TRBV20-1 to TRBJ1-6; no definite D call. Per germline, CDR1 DFQATT and CDR2 SNEGSKA (reference sequence). CDR3 length: 13 amino acids. V was pared by 3 bases and J by 8 bases, with 11 bases between. CDR3 sequence reads: CSASSESDSPLHF. For the CDR3, the DNA is TGCAGTGCTAGTTCGGAGTCAGATTCACCCCTCCACTTT.

The CDR3 region is CSVGYPGSYEQYF. The DNA of the CDR3 is TGCAGCGTTGGTTACCCAGGATCCTACGAGCAGTACTTC. The V and J genes are TRBV29-1 and TRBJ2-7; D is unclear. This CDR3 has 13 residues. Germline CDR1 and CDR2: SQVTM and ANQGSEA. The V gene lost 4 bases and the J gene lost 1 base, with 11 bases spanning the gap.

V is TRBV11-2 and J is TRBJ2-5, with TRBD2 identical over 12 bases. The J segment lost 5 bases and the V segment lost 5 bases, leaving 6 bases of the junction unmatched. Germline V CDR1 and CDR2: SGHAT, FQNNGV. The CDR3 runs 15 residues. CDR3 sequence (DNA): TGTGCCAGCAGCGAGGGACTAGCGGGCCCTGAGACCCAGTACTTC. This gives the protein CASSEGLAGPETQYF. The variable domain in full, completed from reference TRBV11-2 and TRBJ2-5, reads EAGVAQSPRYKIIEKRQSVAFWCNPISGHATLYWYQQILGQGPKLLIQFQNNGVVDDSQLPKDRFSAERLKGVDSTLKIQPAKLEDSAVYLCASSEGLAGPETQYFGPGTRLLVL.

The chain joins TRBV5-1 to TRBJ2-5; the match to TRBD1 covers 7 bases. This CDR3 spans 15 amino acids. Germline V lookup: CDR1 SGHRS, CDR2 YFSETQ. The junction had 7 bases not matched to a gene; V was cut back by 3 bases and J by 2 bases. Here the CDR3 reads CASSSGPGQQETQYF. For the CDR3, the DNA is TGCGCCAGCAGCTCGGGACCGGGACAGCAAGAGACCCAGTACTTC.